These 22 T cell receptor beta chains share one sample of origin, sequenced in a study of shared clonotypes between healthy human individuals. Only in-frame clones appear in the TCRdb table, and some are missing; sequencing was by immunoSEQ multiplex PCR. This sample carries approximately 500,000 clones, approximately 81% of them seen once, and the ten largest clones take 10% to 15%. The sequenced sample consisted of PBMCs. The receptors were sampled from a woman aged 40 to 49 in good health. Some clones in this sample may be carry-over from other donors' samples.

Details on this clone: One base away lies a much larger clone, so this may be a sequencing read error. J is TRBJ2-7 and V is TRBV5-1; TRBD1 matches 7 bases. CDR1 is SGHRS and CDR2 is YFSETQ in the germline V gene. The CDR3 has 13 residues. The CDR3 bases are TGCGCCAGCAGCGACAGACAGGGTTACGAGCAGCACTTC. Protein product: CASSDRQGYEQHF.

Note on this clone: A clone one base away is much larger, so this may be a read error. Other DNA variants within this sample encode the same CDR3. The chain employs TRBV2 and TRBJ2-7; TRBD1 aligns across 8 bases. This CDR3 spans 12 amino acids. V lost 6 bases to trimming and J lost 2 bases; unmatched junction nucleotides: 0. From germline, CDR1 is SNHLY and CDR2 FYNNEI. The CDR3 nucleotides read TGTGCCAGCAGGGACAGGGCCTACGAGCAGTACTTC. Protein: CASRDRAYEQYF.

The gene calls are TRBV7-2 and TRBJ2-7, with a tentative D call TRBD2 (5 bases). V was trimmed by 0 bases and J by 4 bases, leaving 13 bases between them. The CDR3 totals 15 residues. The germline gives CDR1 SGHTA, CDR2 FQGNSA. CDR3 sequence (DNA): TGTGCCAGCAGCTTAGCGGGGAGCGGTCCTTACGAGCAGTACTTC. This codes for CASSLAGSGPYEQYF. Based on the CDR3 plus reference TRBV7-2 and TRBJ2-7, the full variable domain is GAGVSQSPSNKVTEKGKDVELRCDPISGHTALYWYRQSLGQGLEFLIYFQGNSAPDKSGLPSDRFSAERTGGSVSTLTIQRTQQEDSAVYLCASSLAGSGPYEQYFGPGTRLTVT.

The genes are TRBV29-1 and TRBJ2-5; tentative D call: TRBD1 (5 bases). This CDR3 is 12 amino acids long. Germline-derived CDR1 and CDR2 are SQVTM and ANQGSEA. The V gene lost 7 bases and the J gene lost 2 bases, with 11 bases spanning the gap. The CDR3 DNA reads TGCAGCGGGGTGACAGCTCAAGAGACCCAGTACTTC. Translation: CSGVTAQETQYF.

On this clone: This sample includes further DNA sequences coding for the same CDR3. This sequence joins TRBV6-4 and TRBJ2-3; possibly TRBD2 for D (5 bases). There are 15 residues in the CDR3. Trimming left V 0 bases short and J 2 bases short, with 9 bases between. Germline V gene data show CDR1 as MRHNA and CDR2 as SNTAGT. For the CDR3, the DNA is TGTGCCAGCAGTGACTCAGGAGGTGCCACAGATACGCAGTATTTT. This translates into CASSDSGGATDTQYF.

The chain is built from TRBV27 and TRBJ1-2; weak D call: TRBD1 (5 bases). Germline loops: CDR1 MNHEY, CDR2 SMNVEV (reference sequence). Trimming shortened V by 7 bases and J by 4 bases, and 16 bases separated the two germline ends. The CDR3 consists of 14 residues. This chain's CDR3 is CASKKKGLGYGYTF. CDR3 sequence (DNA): TGTGCCAGCAAAAAAAAGGGGTTAGGCTATGGCTACACCTTC.

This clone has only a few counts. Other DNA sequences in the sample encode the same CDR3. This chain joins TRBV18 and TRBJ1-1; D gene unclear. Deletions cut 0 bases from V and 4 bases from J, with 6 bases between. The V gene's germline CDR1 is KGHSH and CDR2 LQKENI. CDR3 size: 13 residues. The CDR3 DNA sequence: TGTGCCAGCTCACCACCGGGGATCACTGAAGCTTTCTTT. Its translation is CASSPPGITEAFF. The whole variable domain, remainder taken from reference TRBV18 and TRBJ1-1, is NAGVMQNPRHLVRRRGQEARLRCSPMKGHSHVYWYRQLPEEGLKFMVYLQKENIIDESGMPKERFSAEFPKEGPSILRIQQVVRGDSAAYFCASSPPGITEAFFGQGTRLTVV.

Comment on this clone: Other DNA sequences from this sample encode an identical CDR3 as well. CDR3 sequence reads: CASSPPGLAGETQYF. In DNA, the CDR3 is TGTGCCAGCAGCCCACCGGGACTAGCAGGGGAGACCCAGTACTTC. This chain uses TRBV7-2 with TRBJ2-5, with TRBD2 identical over 9 bases. The germline gives CDR1 SGHTA, CDR2 FQGNSA. The CDR3 is 15 residues long. V lost 5 bases to trimming and J lost 5 bases; unmatched junction nucleotides: 9.

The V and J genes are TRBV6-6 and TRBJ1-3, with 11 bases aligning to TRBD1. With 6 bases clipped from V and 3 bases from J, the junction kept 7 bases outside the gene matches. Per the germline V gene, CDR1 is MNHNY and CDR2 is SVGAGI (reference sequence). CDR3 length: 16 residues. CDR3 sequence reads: CASSHWDRGFGNTIYF. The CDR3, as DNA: TGTGCCAGCAGCCACTGGGACAGGGGGTTTGGAAACACCATATATTTT.

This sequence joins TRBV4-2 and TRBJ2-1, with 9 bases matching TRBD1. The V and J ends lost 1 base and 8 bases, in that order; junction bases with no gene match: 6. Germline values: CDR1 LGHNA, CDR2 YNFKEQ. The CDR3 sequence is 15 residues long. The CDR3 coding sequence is TGTGCCAGCAGCCAAGGGGGACAGGGCGACCATGAGCAGTTCTTC. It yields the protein CASSQGGQGDHEQFF.

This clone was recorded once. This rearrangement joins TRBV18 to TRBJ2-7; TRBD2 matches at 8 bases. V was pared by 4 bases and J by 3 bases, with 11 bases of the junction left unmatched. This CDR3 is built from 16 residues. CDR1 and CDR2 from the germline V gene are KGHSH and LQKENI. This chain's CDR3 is CASSRPQGSGNYEQYF. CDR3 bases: TGTGCCAGCTCACGACCCCAGGGTAGCGGGAACTACGAGCAGTACTTC.

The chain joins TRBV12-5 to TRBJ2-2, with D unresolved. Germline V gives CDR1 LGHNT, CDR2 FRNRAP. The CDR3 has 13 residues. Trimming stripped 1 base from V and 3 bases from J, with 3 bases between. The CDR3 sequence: CASGLGHTGELFF. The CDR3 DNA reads TGTGCTAGTGGTTTGGGACACACCGGGGAGCTGTTTTTT.

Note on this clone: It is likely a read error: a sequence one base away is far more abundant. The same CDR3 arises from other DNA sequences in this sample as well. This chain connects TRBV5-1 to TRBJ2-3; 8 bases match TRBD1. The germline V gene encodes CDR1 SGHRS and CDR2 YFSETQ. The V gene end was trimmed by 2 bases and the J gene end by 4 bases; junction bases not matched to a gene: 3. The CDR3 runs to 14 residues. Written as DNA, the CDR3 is TGCGCCAGCAGCTTTGGACAGGGACCAGATACGCAGTATTTT. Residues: CASSFGQGPDTQYF. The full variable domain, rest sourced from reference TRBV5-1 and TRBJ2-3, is KAGVTQTPRYLIKTRGQQVTLSCSPISGHRSVSWYQQTPGQGLQFLFEYFSETQRNKGNFPGRFSGRQFSNSRSEMNVSTLELGDSALYLCASSFGQGPDTQYFGPGTRLTVL.

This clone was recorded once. The CDR3 protein is CASSLAGGTLDYGYTF. DNA for the CDR3: TGTGCCAGCAGCTTAGCAGGGGGGACACTGGACTATGGCTACACCTTC. V and J are TRBV7-9 and TRBJ1-2, with D possibly matching TRBD1 (6 bases). Trimming took 0 bases from V and 3 from J, leaving 14 bases between them. Germline V CDR1 and CDR2: SEHNR, FQNEAQ (reference sequence). The CDR3 totals 16 residues.

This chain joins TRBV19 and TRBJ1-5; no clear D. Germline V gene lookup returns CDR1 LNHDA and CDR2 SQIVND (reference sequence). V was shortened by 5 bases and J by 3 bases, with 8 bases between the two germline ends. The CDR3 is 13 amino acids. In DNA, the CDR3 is TGTGCCAGTAGTTCCACGGTCAATCAGCCCCAGCATTTT. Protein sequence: CASSSTVNQPQHF.

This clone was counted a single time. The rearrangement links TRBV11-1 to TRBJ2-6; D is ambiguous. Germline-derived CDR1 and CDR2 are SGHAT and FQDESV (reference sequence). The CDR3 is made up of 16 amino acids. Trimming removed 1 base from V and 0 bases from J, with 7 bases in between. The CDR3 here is CASSLVDLSGANVLTF. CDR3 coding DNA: TGTGCCAGCAGCTTAGTGGACCTCTCTGGGGCCAACGTCCTGACTTTC.

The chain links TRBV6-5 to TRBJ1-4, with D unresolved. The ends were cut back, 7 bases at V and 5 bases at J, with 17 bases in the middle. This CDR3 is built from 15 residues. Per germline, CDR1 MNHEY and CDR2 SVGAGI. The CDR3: CASTLSGFSNEKLFF. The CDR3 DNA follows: TGTGCCAGCACCCTTAGCGGGTTTTCAAATGAAAAACTGTTTTTT.

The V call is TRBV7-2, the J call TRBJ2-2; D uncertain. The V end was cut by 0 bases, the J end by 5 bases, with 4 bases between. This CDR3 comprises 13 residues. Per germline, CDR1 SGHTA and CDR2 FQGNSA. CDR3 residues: CASSLAGTGELFF. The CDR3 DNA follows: TGTGCCAGCAGCTTAGCGGGGACCGGGGAGCTGTTTTTT.

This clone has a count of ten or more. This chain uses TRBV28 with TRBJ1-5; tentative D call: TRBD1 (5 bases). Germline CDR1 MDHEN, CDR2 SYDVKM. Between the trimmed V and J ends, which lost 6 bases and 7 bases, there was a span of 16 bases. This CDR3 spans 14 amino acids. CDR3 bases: TGTGCCAGCAGGGCAGGGTCCTGGGCGCAGCCCCAGCATTTT. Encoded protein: CASRAGSWAQPQHF.

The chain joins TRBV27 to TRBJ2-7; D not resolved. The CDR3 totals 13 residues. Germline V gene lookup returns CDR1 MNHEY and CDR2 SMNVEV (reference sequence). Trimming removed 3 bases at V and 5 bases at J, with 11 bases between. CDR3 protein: CASSFLAKNEQYF. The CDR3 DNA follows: TGTGCCAGCAGTTTCTTGGCCAAGAACGAGCAGTACTTC.

The CDR3 is CASSQESENQPQHF. CDR3 DNA sequence: TGCGCCAGCAGCCAAGAATCGGAGAATCAGCCCCAGCATTTT. The V and J genes are TRBV4-1 and TRBJ1-5; D call uncertain. Per the germline V gene, CDR1 is MGHRA and CDR2 is YSYEKL. CDR3 length: 14 amino acids. Trimming removed 0 bases at V and 4 bases at J, with 7 bases between.

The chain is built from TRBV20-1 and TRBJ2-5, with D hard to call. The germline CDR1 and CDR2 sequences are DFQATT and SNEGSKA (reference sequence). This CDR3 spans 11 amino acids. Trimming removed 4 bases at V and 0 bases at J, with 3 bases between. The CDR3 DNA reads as TGCAGTGCTACCAACCAAGAGACCCAGTACTTC. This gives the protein CSATNQETQYF.